Below, 11 T cell receptor beta chains from the same sample are listed, as sequenced in a study of T cells in Graves' hyperthyroidism and ophthalmopathy. TCR beta CDR3 regions were amplified from RNA. TCR CDR3 regions were first amplified by RT-PCR with HTBI primers. TCRdb reprocessed the multiplex PCR reads with MiXCR, giving one entry per CDR3 protein. The data show fewer than 750,000 distinct CDR3 sequences, about 15% seen once. The sample comprised blood. These receptors originate from a woman aged 40-49 years with Graves' ophthalmopathy.

In this sample, this clonotype turned up a few times. This chain uses TRBV6-2 or TRBV6-3 with TRBJ2-3; 7 bases match TRBD2. The germline gives CDR1 MNHEY, CDR2 SVGEGT. This CDR3 region has 15 residues. V was pared by 7 bases and J by 0 bases, with 7 bases of the junction left unmatched. CDR3 sequence reads: CASIQAGFSTDTQYF. DNA of the CDR3: TGTGCCAGCATCCAAGCGGGGTTTAGCACAGATACGCAGTATTTT.

This clonotype was counted at least ten times. In this CDR3 the conserved last residue, phenylalanine or tryptophan, is missing, so a read error is likely. The CDR3 here is CASSMFSEAFL. The DNA for the CDR3 is TGTGCCAGTAGTATGTTTTCAGAAGCTTTCCTT. The chain uses TRBV19 and TRBJ1-1; no firm D call. V was trimmed by 3 bases and J by 8 bases, leaving 7 bases between them. The CDR3 is made up of 11 amino acids. CDR1 is LNHDA and CDR2 is SQIVND in the germline V gene (reference sequence).

This clonotype was seen at least ten times. V is TRBV7-2 and J is TRBJ2-5, with TRBD2 matching over 7 bases. Germline V CDR1 and CDR2: SGHTA, FQGNSA. After removal of 5 bases from V and 1 base from J, the junction contained 4 bases not matched to a gene. The CDR3 consists of 14 residues. CDR3 region: CASSRTSTQETQYF. In DNA, the CDR3 is TGTGCCAGCAGCCGGACTAGTACCCAAGAGACCCAGTACTTC. Variable domain in full (rest from reference TRBV7-2 and TRBJ2-5): GAGVSQSPSNKVTEKGKDVELRCDPISGHTALYWYRQSLGQGLEFLIYFQGNSAPDKSGLPSDRFSAERTGGSVSTLTIQRTQQEDSAVYLCASSRTSTQETQYFGPGTRLLVL.

Many counts were recorded for this clonotype. The chain combines TRBV2 with TRBJ2-5; 7 bases agree with TRBD1. The V gene's germline CDR1 is SNHLY and CDR2 FYNNEI. Trimming took 3 bases from V and 2 from J; bases not matched to a gene: 3. The CDR3 runs to 14 residues. CDR3 protein: CASSDRDRQETQYF. The CDR3 nucleotides are TGTGCCAGCAGTGACCGGGACAGACAAGAGACCCAGTACTTC.

This clonotype has ten or more counts. V gene TRBV28 combines with J gene TRBJ1-1; 7 bases are shared with TRBD1. CDR1 is MDHEN and CDR2 is SYDVKM in the germline V gene. Germline trimming cut 8 bases from V and 8 bases from J; bases unmatched to any gene: 14. The CDR3 spans 14 residues. The chain's CDR3 is CASFMTGLGREAFF. In DNA form, the CDR3 reads TGTGCCAGCTTTATGACAGGGCTCGGAAGGGAAGCTTTCTTT.

This clonotype was counted ten times or more. The rearrangement uses TRBV27 and TRBJ2-7, with a tentative D call TRBD1 (6 bases). This CDR3 region has 14 residues. Germline CDR1 is MNHEY and CDR2 is SMNVEV (reference sequence). Trimming left V 6 bases short and J 2 bases short, with 14 bases between. CDR3 in amino acids: CASSNRVTAYEQYF. The DNA for the CDR3 is TGTGCCAGCAGCAACAGGGTAACGGCCTACGAGCAGTACTTC.

A few counts support this clonotype. The chain links TRBV20-1 to TRBJ2-7, with a weak D call TRBD1 (6 bases). CDR3 length: 13 residues. Trimming left V 6 bases short and J 1 base short, with 13 bases between. Per the germline V gene, CDR1 is DFQATT and CDR2 is SNEGSKA (reference sequence). This CDR3 is CSAADSLSYEQYF. As DNA, the CDR3 is TGCAGTGCCGCGGACAGTTTATCCTACGAGCAGTACTTC.

This clonotype came up many times. The chain couples TRBV6-2 or TRBV6-3 to TRBJ1-2; a weak D match, TRBD1 (5 bases). The germline CDR1 and CDR2 sequences are MNHEY and SVGEGT. V was trimmed by 6 bases and J by 4 bases, leaving 21 bases between them. CDR3 length equals 16 residues. The CDR3 nucleotides are TGTGCCAGCAGCCGGGACTTAGGTTGGGAGATCTATGGCTACACCTTC. The encoded protein is CASSRDLGWEIYGYTF.

This clonotype has at least ten counts. This chain joins TRBV27 and TRBJ1-2, with D uncertain. Per the germline V gene, CDR1 is MNHEY and CDR2 is SMNVEV (reference sequence). The CDR3 has 13 residues. V shed 5 bases and J shed 8 bases, with 15 bases lying between them. The CDR3 DNA sequence: TGTGCCAGCAGTCAAGCTGGAGGCAACGGCTACACCTTC. Translated: CASSQAGGNGYTF.

This clonotype appeared many times. This chain connects TRBV15 to TRBJ1-1, with a weak D call TRBD1 (5 bases). This CDR3 region has 15 residues. The V gene's germline CDR1 is LNHNV and CDR2 YYDKDF (reference sequence). Trimming took 0 bases from V and 1 from J, leaving 9 bases between them. Here the CDR3 DNA reads TGTGCCACCAGCAGAGATCGGGGCCCGAACACTGAAGCTTTCTTT. Protein product: CATSRDRGPNTEAFF. Using reference TRBV15 and TRBJ1-1 for the parts outside the CDR3, the full variable domain is DAMVIQNPRYQVTQFGKPVTLSCSQTLNHNVMYWYQQKSSQAPKLLFHYYDKDFNNEADTPDNFQSRRPNTSFCFLDIRSPGLGDTAMYLCATSRDRGPNTEAFFGQGTRLTVV.

This clonotype was counted many times. The chain combines TRBV19 with TRBJ1-5, with D tentatively TRBD1 (6 bases). The V and J ends lost 5 bases and 2 bases respectively, with 13 bases between them. The CDR3 is made up of 15 amino acids. From germline, CDR1 is LNHDA and CDR2 SQIVND (reference sequence). The CDR3 here is CASSRNREGNQPQHF. In DNA, the CDR3 is TGTGCCAGTAGTCGCAACAGGGAAGGCAATCAGCCCCAGCATTTT.